This TCR beta chain was sequenced in a study of immune evolution from preneoplasia to lung adenocarcinoma. Germline loops: CDR1 KGHSH, CDR2 LQKENI. The V end lost 2 bases, the J end lost 6 bases, and 10 bases lay between the germline ends. The CDR3 consists of 14 residues. The repertoire was sequenced with immunoSEQ multiplex PCR; TCRdb's copy has only in-frame clones and lacks some. This table has about 9,000 clones, 70% to 90% appearing once. The sequenced sample was FFPE minimally invasive lung adenocarcinoma tissue. The chain joins TRBV18 to TRBJ2-2; weak D call: TRBD2 (6 bases). This clonotype originated in a person aged 65 to 85 with lung adenocarcinoma. The CDR3 coding sequence is TGTGCCAGCTCACCAGCCTCGGGAGCCGGGGAGCTGTTTTTT. Its protein is CASSPASGAGELFF.